This T cell receptor beta chain was identified during a study of blood T cell repertoires in COVID-19. Across the whole study: Acute and convalescent COVID-19 specimens originated in the United States, Italy and Spain.

Original processing notes: By means of reference gene primer amplification, nucleated cell counts were estimated. Using immunoSEQ multiplex PCR, the repertoire was profiled, and TCRdb retains in-frame clones only, with some absent. For V, J and clone size, that table is used; D and trimming come from the DNA. This table holds 300,000 to 350,000 clones, around nine tenths found once. In assigning cohorts, the study relied on participant-reported clinical history. There are 14 residues in the CDR3. With V trimmed by 4 bases and J by 6 bases, 8 bases remained unmatched. Germline-derived CDR1 and CDR2 are LGHDT and YNNKEL (reference sequence).

The sequencing input was PBMCs or T cells enriched from blood (not recorded which). The TCR sequence derives from a woman aged 25 to 39 who had been exposed to COVID-19. The chain is built from TRBV3-1 (or the pseudogene TRBV3-2) and TRBJ1-1; 7 nucleotides agree with TRBD1. The CDR3 nucleotides read TGTGCCAGCAGCCCCCCAGGGGGGATACCTGAAGCTTTCTTT. It encodes CASSPPGGIPEAFF.